Listed below are T cell receptor beta chains from one sample, sequenced in a study of cytomegalovirus exposure and HLA in healthy donors. The repertoire was sequenced with immunoSEQ multiplex PCR; TCRdb's copy has only in-frame clones and lacks some. The sample consists of some 220,000 clones, approximately 81% of them appearing once. The specimen sequenced was PBMCs. All receptors derive from a girl between 2 and 10 years old in good health and CMV-seronegative. Both conserved end residues are part of each CDR3. D genes are given only for firm matches. Clone size is not always given. Where it is, it says once, few, many or a class for expanded clones.

D gene,clone size,V gene,J gene,CDR3 length,CDR3 protein,CDR3 DNA
NA,NA,TRBV6-1,TRBJ1-2,12,CASSRTSRGYTF,TGTGCCAGCAGCCGGACATCCAGAGGCTACACCTTC
NA,NA,TRBV13,TRBJ2-7,13,CASSSDLVYEQYF,TGTGCCAGCAGCTCCGACCTAGTCTACGAGCAGTACTTC
NA,NA,TRBV19,TRBJ2-5,14,CASSPTGSTETQYF,TGTGCCAGTAGTCCCACAGGGAGCACAGAGACCCAGTACTTC
TRBD1,NA,TRBV6-1,TRBJ2-7,17,CASSVADRGRYSYEQYF,TGTGCCAGCAGTGTTGCCGACAGGGGACGATACTCCTACGAGCAGTACTTC
TRBD2,NA,TRBV27,TRBJ2-7,15,CASSHGRLAGYEQYF,TGTGCCAGCAGTCACGGACGGCTAGCGGGATACGAGCAGTACTTC
TRBD2,NA,TRBV4-1,TRBJ2-1,14,CASSRRGGSGEQFF,TGCGCCAGCTCCCGGAGGGGCGGGAGCGGAGAGCAGTTCTTC
NA,NA,TRBV5-1,TRBJ2-3,17,CASSLYRDPELTDTQYF,TGCGCCAGCAGCTTGTACAGGGACCCCGAACTCACAGATACGCAGTATTTT
NA,NA,TRBV11-2,TRBJ2-2,14,CASSSQGRTGELFF,TGTGCCAGCAGCTCACAGGGACGCACCGGGGAGCTGTTTTTT
TRBD2,NA,TRBV5-4,TRBJ2-3,19,CASSPYLGLAGVRADTQYF,TGTGCCAGCAGCCCGTACTTGGGACTAGCGGGAGTTCGAGCAGATACGCAGTATTTT
NA,NA,TRBV11-1,TRBJ2-7,16,CASSLARLATSYEQYF,TGTGCCAGCAGCTTAGCGAGGCTAGCGACGAGCTACGAGCAGTACTTC
NA,few,TRBV13,TRBJ1-1,12,CASSLQGPQAFF,TGTGCCAGCAGCCTACAGGGACCACAAGCTTTCTTT
TRBD2,NA,TRBV10-2,TRBJ2-7,18,CASISGLAGRPSSYEQYF,TGCGCCAGCATTTCCGGACTAGCGGGGCGCCCTAGCTCCTACGAGCAGTACTTC
TRBD1,NA,TRBV7-6,TRBJ2-7,14,CASSAWDSSYEQYF,TGTGCCAGCAGCGCTTGGGACAGTTCCTACGAGCAGTACTTC
NA,once,TRBV10-3,TRBJ1-6,14,CAISDLGGNSPLHF,TGTGCCATCAGTGATCTAGGGGGAAATTCACCCCTCCACTTT
NA,once,TRBV19,TRBJ1-2,17,CASSISRTANTNYGYTF,TGTGCCAGTAGTATTTCTAGGACAGCCAATACTAACTATGGCTACACCTTC
NA,NA,TRBV19,TRBJ2-3,16,CASSIGQYPSTDTQYF,TGTGCCAGTAGTATCGGACAGTATCCTAGCACAGATACGCAGTATTTT
NA,NA,TRBV2,TRBJ2-7,14,CASGGWDINYEQYF,TGTGCCAGCGGGGGATGGGACATCAACTACGAGCAGTACTTC
TRBD1,NA,TRBV4-1,TRBJ2-5,14,CASSHNRGDETQYF,TGCGCCAGCAGCCATAACAGGGGGGACGAGACCCAGTACTTC
NA,NA,TRBV5-1,TRBJ2-7,13,CASSLESGYEQYF,TGCGCCAGCAGCTTGGAATCGGGATACGAGCAGTACTTC
TRBD2,NA,TRBV30,TRBJ2-1,18,CAWSVLKASGRVVNEQFF,TGTGCCTGGAGTGTACTAAAGGCTAGCGGGAGGGTAGTCAATGAGCAGTTCTTC
NA,NA,TRBV30,TRBJ1-1,13,CAWSLTAGTEAFF,TGTGCCTGGAGTTTAACAGCGGGCACTGAAGCTTTCTTT
NA,NA,TRBV6-5,TRBJ1-1,11,CASIRDTEAFF,TGTGCCAGCATCCGAGACACTGAAGCTTTCTTT
TRBD1,NA,TRBV7-9,TRBJ1-6,18,CASSSQTGDGSYNSPLHF,TGTGCCAGCAGTTCTCAGACAGGGGACGGCTCCTATAATTCACCCCTCCACTTT
NA,NA,TRBV5-5,TRBJ1-1,17,CASNKEGVPRTNTEAFF,TGTGCCAGCAATAAGGAGGGCGTCCCGAGGACGAACACTGAAGCTTTCTTT
NA,few,TRBV19,TRBJ1-1,14,CASRNLGQNTEAFF,TGTGCCAGTCGAAATCTGGGACAGAACACTGAAGCTTTCTTT
TRBD1,NA,TRBV19,TRBJ1-2,13,CASSRDRAYGYTF,TGTGCCAGTAGTCGGGACAGGGCCTATGGCTACACCTTC
NA,NA,TRBV7-8,TRBJ1-1,19,CASSSYRTAPTMMNTEAFF,TGTGCCAGCAGCTCCTACCGGACAGCTCCTACAATGATGAACACTGAAGCTTTCTTT
NA,NA,TRBV6-4,TRBJ1-1,13,CASSESGALEAFF,TGTGCCAGCAGTGAGAGTGGGGCACTCGAAGCTTTCTTT
TRBD2,NA,TRBV5-1,TRBJ2-5,16,CASSGGTSGREETQYF,TGCGCCAGCAGCGGAGGGACTAGCGGGAGGGAAGAGACCCAGTACTTC
TRBD1,NA,TRBV30,TRBJ1-5,15,CAWRGMGGQDQPQHF,TGTGCCTGGAGGGGGATGGGGGGACAGGATCAGCCCCAGCATTTT
TRBD1,NA,TRBV2,TRBJ2-3,13,CASSRQGPDTQYF,TGTGCCAGCAGTCGACAGGGACCAGATACGCAGTATTTT
TRBD1,NA,TRBV4-1,TRBJ2-7,15,CASSYPGQGINEQYF,TGCGCCAGCAGCTACCCGGGACAGGGGATTAACGAGCAGTACTTC
NA,NA,TRBV19,TRBJ1-2,11,CATGVNYGYTF,TGTGCCACAGGGGTTAACTATGGCTACACCTTC
TRBD1,NA,TRBV2,TRBJ1-1,14,CATTKQGANTEAFF,TGTGCCACCACGAAACAGGGGGCGAACACTGAAGCTTTCTTT
NA,NA,TRBV5-4,TRBJ2-3,15,CASSLAGSGTDTQYF,TGTGCCAGCAGCTTAGCGGGCTCGGGCACAGATACGCAGTATTTT
NA,NA,TRBV15,TRBJ1-1,13,CATSIPMNTEAFF,TGTGCCACCAGCATTCCTATGAACACTGAAGCTTTCTTT
NA,NA,TRBV6-1,TRBJ1-2,13,CASSEWQGDGYTF,TGTGCCAGCAGTGAATGGCAGGGCGATGGCTACACCTTC
NA,NA,TRBV7-2,TRBJ2-7,14,CASSLGQVGYEQYF,TGTGCCAGCAGCTTAGGACAGGTGGGATACGAGCAGTACTTC
NA,NA,TRBV7-9,TRBJ2-3,15,CASSRRAGWTDTQYF,TGTGCCAGCAGCCGGAGGGCCGGTTGGACAGATACGCAGTATTTT
NA,NA,TRBV12-2,TRBJ2-1,14,CASRERTSYNEQFF,TGTGCAAGCCGCGAGCGGACCTCCTACAATGAGCAGTTCTTC
TRBD1,NA,TRBV30,TRBJ1-1,14,CACPSDRANTEAFF,TGTGCCTGCCCCTCGGACAGGGCAAACACTGAAGCTTTCTTT
NA,NA,TRBV30,TRBJ2-5,13,CAWSMVEQETQYF,TGTGCCTGGAGTATGGTAGAACAAGAGACCCAGTACTTC
NA,NA,TRBV9,TRBJ1-1,18,CASSSLMISGALNTEAFF,TGTGCCAGCAGCTCACTCATGATCTCAGGGGCTCTGAACACTGAAGCTTTCTTT
NA,NA,TRBV7-9,TRBJ2-4,12,CASSLGSFPGYF,TGTGCCAGCAGCTTAGGGTCCTTCCCAGGGTACTTC
TRBD1,NA,TRBV25-1,TRBJ1-1,13,CASAGTGGVEAFF,TGTGCCAGCGCCGGGACAGGGGGCGTAGAAGCTTTCTTT
TRBD1,NA,TRBV11-3,TRBJ1-2,13,CASSKRTGEGYTF,TGTGCCAGCAGCAAAAGGACAGGGGAGGGCTACACCTTC
NA,NA,TRBV20-1,TRBJ2-3,11,CSATQTDTQYF,TGCAGTGCTACACAAACAGATACGCAGTATTTT